This T cell receptor (beta chain) stems from a study of T cell responses to AZD1222 COVID-19 vaccine. Study-level information: It was second doses at about 4 or about 12 weeks that were pooled.

This clone was counted once. Its cognate antigen is unknown. Whole-study findings and limits: After two AZD1222 doses, spike-specific TCR breadth and depth rose versus day 0. Reports indicate that nearly half of spike-specific TCRs are directed at unmutated variant regions. Most donors were white British and more were female, and clonal diversity was possibly underestimated.

Clones were sequenced by immunoSEQ multiplex PCR, and TCRdb holds only the in-frame ones, with some missing. The profile shows over 100,000 clones, about 85% of them singletons. This CDR3 is 15 amino acids long. Germline V gene data show CDR1 as SGDLS and CDR2 as YYNGEE. V dropped 1 base and J dropped 4; count of bases not matched to a gene: 6. The chain links TRBV9 to TRBJ2-5, with 8 bases aligning to TRBD2. This material consisted of peripheral blood, taken on day 0 of AZD1222 vaccination. The sequence came from an adult in good health. The CDR3 protein is CASSVSPGLGETQYF. The CDR3 DNA reads as TGTGCCAGCAGCGTAAGCCCGGGACTAGGAGAGACCCAGTACTTC.